Listed here are 31 T cell receptor beta chains from one sample, sequenced in a study of shared clonotypes between healthy human individuals. Some clones are missing from TCRdb's copy, which holds only in-frame ones; the method was immunoSEQ multiplex PCR. Of 650,000 to 750,000 clones in the sample, 72% are singletons; the top ten hold 1.8%. Sequencing was performed on memory CD4+ T cells sorted from blood. Subset reported: CD45RA-negative fraction. The receptors stem from a woman under 40 in good health.

This clone was counted a few times. This chain joins TRBV5-5 and TRBJ2-5; no clear D gene. CDR3 size: 12 residues. Trimming left V 3 bases short and J 1 base short, with 4 bases between. CDR1 is SGHKS and CDR2 is YYEKEE in the germline V gene (reference sequence). This CDR3 is CASSSPQETQYF. The CDR3 nucleotides are TGTGCCAGCAGCTCACCCCAAGAGACCCAGTACTTC.

This chain links TRBV5-4 with TRBJ2-7; 8 bases align to TRBD2. This CDR3 contains 16 residues. V gave up 0 bases and J gave up 3 bases; unmatched junction bases: 8. Germline assignment: CDR1 SGHNT and CDR2 YYREEE (reference sequence). The CDR3 bases are TGTGCCAGCAGCTTGGCCGGCGGGGGGTTAAACTACGAGCAGTACTTC. Protein product: CASSLAGGGLNYEQYF. The whole variable domain, filled in from reference TRBV5-4 and TRBJ2-7, reads ETGVTQSPTHLIKTRGQQVTLRCSSQSGHNTVSWYQQALGQGPQFIFQYYREEENGRGNFPPRFSGLQFPNYSSELNVNALELDDSALYLCASSLAGGGLNYEQYFGPGTRLTVT.

The chain has TRBV7-6 and TRBJ2-1; no clear D gene. The CDR3 contains 13 residues. Trimming took off 5 bases at V and 2 bases at J, with 7 bases between the two ends. The germline V gene has CDR1 SGHVS and CDR2 FNYEAQ. The CDR3 sequence: CASSHRAYNEQFF. As DNA, the CDR3 is TGTGCCAGCAGCCACCGGGCCTACAATGAGCAGTTCTTC.

This clone has a handful of counts. The chain links TRBV28 to TRBJ2-7; no definite D call. Germline loops: CDR1 MDHEN, CDR2 SYDVKM. Trimming removed 2 bases from V and 2 bases from J, with 10 bases in between. The CDR3 contains 14 residues. DNA of the CDR3: TGTGCCAGCAGTTTAAACGGCTACCCCTACGAGCAGTACTTC. Amino acids: CASSLNGYPYEQYF.

The gene calls are TRBV18 and TRBJ2-3; possible D gene TRBD1, 5 bases. CDR3 length: 13 amino acids. CDR1 and CDR2 (germline): KGHSH, LQKENI. V gave up 5 bases and J gave up 4 bases, with 10 bases separating them. The CDR3 DNA is TGTGCCAGCTCATCTTTGGGGCCAGATACGCAGTATTTT. Protein: CASSSLGPDTQYF. Together with reference TRBV18 and TRBJ2-3, the CDR3 gives the full variable domain: NAGVMQNPRHLVRRRGQEARLRCSPMKGHSHVYWYRQLPEEGLKFMVYLQKENIIDESGMPKERFSAEFPKEGPSILRIQQVVRGDSAAYFCASSSLGPDTQYFGPGTRLTVL.

The rearrangement joins TRBV10-3 to TRBJ2-1; D is possibly TRBD2 (6 bases). Trimming shortened V by 2 bases and J by 9 bases, and 8 bases separated the two germline ends. CDR3 length equals 12 residues. Germline loops: CDR1 ENHRY, CDR2 SYGVKD. The CDR3 loop is CAISERLGEQFF. In nucleotides, the CDR3 is TGTGCCATCAGTGAGCGACTAGGTGAGCAGTTCTTC.

About this clone itself: This sample includes further DNA sequences coding for the same CDR3. This chain uses TRBV15 with TRBJ2-7, with 9 bases aligning to TRBD2. The CDR3 is 15 residues long. The germline V gene has CDR1 LNHNV and CDR2 YYDKDF (reference sequence). The J segment lost 4 bases and the V segment lost 2 bases, leaving 6 bases of the junction unmatched. The DNA of the CDR3 is TGTGCCACCAGCAGATCGGGGACTAGCAGTTACGAGCAGTACTTC. Its protein product is CATSRSGTSSYEQYF.

The J gene is TRBJ1-2, the V gene TRBV6-1; D is unclear. The CDR3 totals 13 residues. V was clipped by 7 bases and J by 3 bases, with 12 bases between them. Germline CDR1 is MNHNS and CDR2 is SASEGT. The CDR3: CASMEGRDYGYTF. The CDR3 nucleotides are TGTGCCAGCATGGAAGGCCGCGACTATGGCTACACCTTC.

This sequence joins TRBV19 and TRBJ2-7, with 12 bases identical to TRBD1. The germline CDR1 and CDR2 sequences are LNHDA and SQIVND (reference sequence). V shed 1 base, J shed 7 bases, and the junction held 8 bases outside the gene matches. CDR3 size: 16 residues. CDR3: CASSIAPGQGAWEQYF. The DNA for the CDR3 is TGTGCCAGTAGTATAGCTCCGGGACAGGGGGCTTGGGAGCAGTACTTC. The full variable domain, rest sourced from reference TRBV19 and TRBJ2-7, is DGGITQSPKYLFRKEGQNVTLSCEQNLNHDAMYWYRQDPGQGLRLIYYSQIVNDFQKGDIAEGYSVSREKKESFPLTVTSAQKNPTAFYLCASSIAPGQGAWEQYFGPGTRLTVT.

The rearrangement links TRBV30 to TRBJ2-5; D gene ambiguous. The J call is in doubt because the DNA end fits TRBJ2-7 better. The CDR3 is 13 amino acids. Germline V gene lookup returns CDR1 GTSNPN and CDR2 SVGIG (reference sequence). CDR3 DNA sequence: TGTGCCTGGAGTAAGGGCGCGAACTACGAGCAGTACTTC. Encoded protein: CAWSKGANYEQYF.

This clone was counted between two and nine times. The chain carries TRBV2 and TRBJ1-2; a weak D match, TRBD1 (5 bases). Germline V gene sequence: CDR1 SNHLY, CDR2 FYNNEI. The CDR3 extends over 13 amino acids. The V end was cut by 4 bases, the J end by 3 bases, with 9 bases between. The CDR3 nucleotides are TGTGCCAGCAGTGCAGGGAGCGACTATGGCTACACCTTC. Translating it yields CASSAGSDYGYTF.

The rearrangement uses TRBV27 and TRBJ2-7, with 7 bases identical to TRBD2. Germline V gene sequence: CDR1 MNHEY, CDR2 SMNVEV (reference sequence). The CDR3 contains 14 residues. Trimming at V came to 6 bases and at J to 3 bases, leaving 8 bases not matched to a gene. The CDR3 DNA is TGTGCCAGCAGACCTGAGCGGGGAAACTACGAGCAGTACTTC. It specifies CASRPERGNYEQYF.

Comment on this clone: Different DNA sequences within this sample yield the same CDR3. This chain links TRBV5-6 with TRBJ2-6; D gene ambiguous. Trimming removed 0 bases from V and 0 bases from J, with 1 base in between. This CDR3 spans 14 amino acids. The V gene's germline CDR1 is SGHDT and CDR2 YYEEEE. CDR3 protein: CASSLVSGANVLTF. The CDR3 region has the DNA TGTGCCAGCAGCTTGGTCTCTGGGGCCAACGTCCTGACTTTC. The whole variable domain, filled in from reference TRBV5-6 and TRBJ2-6, reads DAGVTQSPTHLIKTRGQQVTLRCSPKSGHDTVSWYQQALGQGPQFIFQYYEEEERQRGNFPDRFSGHQFPNYSSELNVNALLLGDSALYLCASSLVSGANVLTFGAGSRLTVL.

V is TRBV11-2 and J is TRBJ2-3; D remains unclear. Germline V gene sequence: CDR1 SGHAT, CDR2 FQNNGV. V gave up 5 bases and J gave up 4 bases, with 4 bases separating them. The CDR3 contains 11 residues. CDR3 sequence: CASSVSDTQYF. DNA of the CDR3: TGTGCCAGCAGCGTCTCAGATACGCAGTATTTT.

This chain links TRBV7-9 with TRBJ2-1; the D call may be TRBD1 or TRBD2 (5 bases each). V gave up 5 bases and J gave up 10 bases, with 21 bases separating them. Germline lookup yields CDR1 SEHNR and CDR2 FQNEAQ (reference sequence). This CDR3 has 15 residues. As DNA, the CDR3 is TGTGCCAGCAGCCCGAGGGCCGGGACCTCACTGGAGCAGTTCTTC. It specifies CASSPRAGTSLEQFF.

CDR3 loop: CASSIGQGANEQFF. CDR3 nucleotide sequence: TGTGCCAGTAGTATCGGACAGGGGGCTAATGAGCAGTTCTTC. J is TRBJ2-1 and V is TRBV19; TRBD1 matches 11 bases. With V trimmed by 3 bases and J by 7 bases, 2 bases remained unmatched. Germline-derived CDR1 and CDR2 are LNHDA and SQIVND (reference sequence). The CDR3 runs 14 residues.

V is TRBV25-1 and J is TRBJ2-2; 8 bases agree with TRBD1. CDR1 is MGHDK, CDR2 SYGVNS, per germline. The CDR3 consists of 15 residues. The V gene end was trimmed by 3 bases and the J gene end by 6 bases; junction bases not matched to a gene: 6. The CDR3: CASSENRGAAGELFF. The CDR3 region has the DNA TGTGCCAGCAGTGAGAACAGGGGGGCCGCCGGGGAGCTGTTTTTT. The entire variable domain, with the rest obtained from reference TRBV25-1 and TRBJ2-2, is as follows: EADIYQTPRYLVIGTGKKITLECSQTMGHDKMYWYQQDPGMELHLIHYSYGVNSTEKGDLSSESTVSRIRTEHFPLTLESARPSHTSQYLCASSENRGAAGELFFGEGSRLTVL.

The rearrangement joins TRBV18 to TRBJ1-2; 9 bases match TRBD1. This CDR3 comprises 13 residues. The V and J ends lost 5 bases and 8 bases, in that order; junction bases with no gene match: 6. The germline CDR1 and CDR2 sequences are KGHSH and LQKENI. The CDR3 protein is CASSTGQGKGYTF. Written as DNA, the CDR3 is TGTGCCAGCTCAACGGGACAGGGTAAAGGCTACACCTTC. The variable domain in full, with the rest retrieved from reference TRBV18 and TRBJ1-2, is NAGVMQNPRHLVRRRGQEARLRCSPMKGHSHVYWYRQLPEEGLKFMVYLQKENIIDESGMPKERFSAEFPKEGPSILRIQQVVRGDSAAYFCASSTGQGKGYTFGSGTRLTVV.

The genes are TRBV5-4 and TRBJ2-4; D is perhaps TRBD1 or TRBD2 (6 bases each). Trimming cost V 4 bases and J 0 bases, with 14 bases left between them. The germline V gene has CDR1 SGHNT and CDR2 YYREEE (reference sequence). This CDR3 comprises 16 residues. CDR3 sequence reads: CASSLVGGGAKNIQYF. CDR3 nucleotide sequence: TGTGCCAGCAGCCTGGTAGGGGGAGGAGCCAAAAACATTCAGTACTTC.

For the CDR3, the DNA is TGTGCCAGCAGTAGCGGGACAGCCGGCTCTGGAAACACCATATATTTT. It encodes CASSSGTAGSGNTIYF. The chain employs TRBV28 and TRBJ1-3; 7 nucleotides align to TRBD1. After removal of 5 bases from V and 0 bases from J, the junction contained 7 bases not matched to a gene. This CDR3 comprises 16 residues. Germline V CDR1 and CDR2: MDHEN, SYDVKM.

The rearrangement uses TRBV5-1 and TRBJ2-1, with D perhaps being TRBD1 or TRBD2 (5 bases each). CDR1 SGHRS and CDR2 YFSETQ come from the germline V gene. V lost 7 bases and J 3 bases, leaving 5 bases between the germline ends. This CDR3 region has 11 residues. The CDR3 DNA reads TGCGCCAGCGGGGGCTACAATGAGCAGTTCTTC. This gives the protein CASGGYNEQFF.

The V gene is TRBV28, the J gene TRBJ1-6; D remains unclear. The V and J ends lost 5 bases and 0 bases respectively, with 8 bases between them. CDR3 length equals 15 residues. Germline V gene lookup returns CDR1 MDHEN and CDR2 SYDVKM. The CDR3 reads CASSRRSSYNSPLHF. The CDR3 nucleotides are TGTGCCAGCAGTAGGCGGAGCTCCTATAATTCACCCCTCCACTTT. Full variable domain (outside the CDR3, taken from reference TRBV28 and TRBJ1-6): DVKVTQSSRYLVKRTGEKVFLECVQDMDHENMFWYRQDPGLGLRLIYFSYDVKMKEKGDIPEGYSVSREKKERFSLILESASTNQTSMYLCASSRRSSYNSPLHFGNGTRLTVT.

The chain uses TRBV5-1 and TRBJ2-7; 10 nucleotides agree with TRBD2. With V trimmed by 4 bases and J by 2 bases, 6 bases remained unmatched. Germline loops: CDR1 SGHRS, CDR2 YFSETQ. The CDR3 runs to 15 residues. CDR3 region: CASSQGLALPYEQYF. CDR3 DNA sequence: TGCGCCAGCAGCCAGGGACTAGCGCTACCCTACGAGCAGTACTTC. Full variable domain (outside the CDR3, taken from reference TRBV5-1 and TRBJ2-7): KAGVTQTPRYLIKTRGQQVTLSCSPISGHRSVSWYQQTPGQGLQFLFEYFSETQRNKGNFPGRFSGRQFSNSRSEMNVSTLELGDSALYLCASSQGLALPYEQYFGPGTRLTVT.

The gene calls are TRBV29-1 and TRBJ2-5; TRBD1 agrees at 8 bases. V was clipped by 2 bases and J by 5 bases; unmatched bases: 7. The CDR3 totals 14 residues. CDR1 and CDR2 from the germline V gene are SQVTM and ANQGSEA. The CDR3 spells CSVEPPTGEETQYF. The CDR3 bases are TGCAGCGTTGAACCCCCGACAGGGGAGGAGACCCAGTACTTC.

This chain joins TRBV7-9 and TRBJ1-5, with TRBD1 identical over 7 bases. V shed 2 bases, J shed 1 base, and the junction held 2 bases outside the gene matches. CDR1 is SEHNR, CDR2 FQNEAQ, per germline (reference sequence). The CDR3 covers 15 residues. This chain's CDR3 is CASSLRTGSNQPQHF. The CDR3 DNA reads TGTGCCAGCAGCTTACGGACAGGAAGCAATCAGCCCCAGCATTTT.

In this sample, this clone turned up once. This sequence joins TRBV9 and TRBJ1-1; tentative D call: TRBD1 (5 bases). The germline CDR1 and CDR2 sequences are SGDLS and YYNGEE. V dropped 0 bases and J dropped 0 bases, with 9 bases sitting between them. The CDR3 is 15 amino acids. CDR3 nucleotide sequence: TGTGCCAGCAGCGTAGAAGACAGCTTGAACACTGAAGCTTTCTTT. It encodes CASSVEDSLNTEAFF.

This sequence joins TRBV11-2 and TRBJ2-1; D remains unclear. From germline, CDR1 is SGHAT and CDR2 FQNNGV. The V and J ends lost 6 bases and 3 bases respectively, with 3 bases between them. The CDR3 extends over 11 amino acids. The CDR3 sequence is CASSGYNEQFF. The CDR3 DNA follows: TGTGCCAGCAGTGGCTACAATGAGCAGTTCTTC.

V usage is TRBV29-1 and J usage is TRBJ2-3, with no clear D. The germline V gene encodes CDR1 SQVTM and CDR2 ANQGSEA. V was clipped by 0 bases and J by 2 bases, with 9 bases between them. The CDR3 spans 14 residues. The CDR3 DNA sequence: TGCAGCGTTGAAGATACAAAATACACAGATACGCAGTATTTT. It encodes CSVEDTKYTDTQYF.

The chain couples TRBV7-9 to TRBJ2-1; 12 positions match TRBD1. The CDR3 covers 15 residues. J lost 6 bases, V lost 4 bases, and 4 bases had no gene match. Germline loops: CDR1 SEHNR, CDR2 FQNEAQ (reference sequence). The CDR3 bases are TGTGCCAGCAGCTGGGGACAGGGGGCGGGCAATGAGCAGTTCTTC. It encodes CASSWGQGAGNEQFF. The full variable domain, rest sourced from reference TRBV7-9 and TRBJ2-1, is DTGVSQNPRHKITKRGQNVTFRCDPISEHNRLYWYRQTLGQGPEFLTYFQNEAQLEKSRLLSDRFSAERPKGSFSTLEIQRTEQGDSAMYLCASSWGQGAGNEQFFGPGTRLTVL.

This clone was picked up a small number of times. The rearrangement uses TRBV15 and TRBJ2-7; D perhaps matches TRBD1 (6 bases). This CDR3 comprises 13 residues. Germline assignment: CDR1 LNHNV and CDR2 YYDKDF (reference sequence). Trimming left V 3 bases short and J 6 bases short, with 12 bases between. CDR3 residues: CATSSTGYAEQYF. The CDR3 DNA follows: TGTGCCACCAGCAGTACAGGGTACGCCGAGCAGTACTTC.

The gene calls are TRBV5-1 and TRBJ2-2; 9 positions match TRBD2. Germline V gene data show CDR1 as SGHRS and CDR2 as YFSETQ. The CDR3 has 15 residues. The trim removed 7 bases at V and 4 bases at J, leaving 8 bases unmatched. The CDR3 region is CASRVTSGATGELFF. CDR3 nucleotide sequence: TGCGCCAGCCGAGTGACTAGCGGAGCCACCGGGGAGCTGTTTTTT.